This record looks at one TCR beta chain sequence and its context. The target antigen is unknown. The data derive from a study of cytomegalovirus exposure and HLA in healthy donors. Study details: Sequencing of 150 million to 200 million T cells in an earlier analysis found more than 100 million unique TCR beta sequences. Inside one of the first data releases sat 85 million or so unique TCRs taken from HLA-typed donors. Study results and limitations: Fewer than 20,000 TCR beta sequences were associated with HLA alleles at 0.05 false discovery rate in a later analysis.

Primers for the PCR totalled 60 Vbeta and 13 Jbeta. Assay: immunoSEQ multiplex PCR; the TCRdb copy retains only in-frame clones and omits some. The sample has 65,000 to 95,000 clones, approximately 78% seen once. The CDR3 length is 16 residues. The V gene's germline CDR1 is SGHDN and CDR2 FVKESK. V was clipped by 0 bases and J by 5 bases; unmatched bases: 8. This TCR was recovered from a male donor in good health and CMV-seropositive. Material: PBMCs. This chain links TRBV14 with TRBJ1-2; 8 nucleotides align to TRBD1. Here the CDR3 DNA reads TGTGCCAGCAGCCAAGATCTGACAGGGGAAGCTTATGGCTACACCTTC. Translation gives CASSQDLTGEAYGYTF.